Below are 14 T cell receptor beta chains sequenced from a single sample in a study of radiation and T cells in renal cell carcinoma. Regarding time point: blood 4 weeks post-SBRT, at nephrectomy. Treatment in this sample: 15 Gy SBRT to primary tumor, nephrectomy 4 weeks later. Using immunoSEQ multiplex PCR, the repertoire was profiled, and TCRdb retains in-frame clones only, with some absent. This table holds around 140,000 clones, approximately 86% found once. Material: blood, obtained from a patient whose treatment included radiotherapy and nephrectomy. Every receptor here comes from a woman between 45 and 60 years old with renal cell carcinoma.

The gene calls are TRBV6-5 and TRBJ1-6; no firm D call. Germline CDR1 MNHEY, CDR2 SVGAGI. Trimming removed 5 bases from V and 1 base from J, with 6 bases in between. This CDR3 has 14 amino acids. CDR3 in amino acids: CASSPRSYNSPLHF. The CDR3 nucleotides read TGTGCCAGCAGTCCACGGTCCTATAATTCACCCCTCCACTTT.

The J gene is TRBJ2-7, the V gene TRBV7-2, with D possibly matching TRBD1 (5 bases). Trimming stripped 4 bases from V and 4 bases from J, with 11 bases between. The CDR3 has 13 amino acids. CDR1 is SGHTA and CDR2 is FQGNSA in the germline V gene. The DNA for the CDR3 is TGTGCCAGCAGCTCCAGGGTAACTTACGAGCAGTACTTC. Amino acid sequence: CASSSRVTYEQYF.

This clone was picked up one time. The chain carries TRBV19 and TRBJ2-7; D is perhaps TRBD1 (6 bases). Germline CDR1 is LNHDA and CDR2 is SQIVND (reference sequence). The CDR3 consists of 14 residues. The V and J ends lost 5 bases and 0 bases respectively, with 11 bases between them. This chain's CDR3 is CASSADRSSYEQYF. The CDR3 bases are TGTGCCAGTAGTGCCGACAGGTCCTCCTACGAGCAGTACTTC. Based on the CDR3 plus reference TRBV19 and TRBJ2-7, the full variable domain is DGGITQSPKYLFRKEGQNVTLSCEQNLNHDAMYWYRQDPGQGLRLIYYSQIVNDFQKGDIAEGYSVSREKKESFPLTVTSAQKNPTAFYLCASSADRSSYEQYFGPGTRLTVT.

The chain links TRBV18 to TRBJ1-5; weak D call: TRBD1 (5 bases). The CDR3 totals 14 residues. Germline V CDR1 and CDR2: KGHSH, LQKENI. Trimming took 2 bases from V and 5 from J, leaving 10 bases between them. The CDR3 sequence is CASSPTAGHQPQHF. CDR3 nucleotide sequence: TGTGCCAGCTCACCAACGGCAGGGCATCAGCCCCAGCATTTT.

Note on this clone: The CDR3 does not end in the conserved phenylalanine or tryptophan, so this is likely a read error. The DNA is left out, because the CDR3 cannot be placed on it with certainty; the CDR3 is given as TCRdb lists it. This chain connects TRBV3-2 to TRBJ1-2. TRBV3-2 is recorded as a pseudogene. The CDR3 has 9 residues if both end residues are counted. The CDR3 sequence is CASSHEALC.

The rearrangement links TRBV7-2 to TRBJ2-7; TRBD1 is a possible D gene (6 bases). Germline CDR1 SGHTA, CDR2 FQGNSA. The CDR3 consists of 15 residues. V shed 7 bases and J shed 4 bases, with 20 bases lying between them. The CDR3 region is CASTPRGGVEYEQYF. CDR3 nucleotide sequence: TGTGCCAGCACCCCCCGAGGGGGAGTCGAGTACGAGCAGTACTTC. The variable domain in full, completed from reference TRBV7-2 and TRBJ2-7, reads GAGVSQSPSNKVTEKGKDVELRCDPISGHTALYWYRQSLGQGLEFLIYFQGNSAPDKSGLPSDRFSAERTGGSVSTLTIQRTQQEDSAVYLCASTPRGGVEYEQYFGPGTRLTVT.

The V and J genes are TRBV28 and TRBJ1-2; weak D call: TRBD1 (5 bases). This CDR3 comprises 16 residues. Trimming stripped 2 bases from V and 0 bases from J, with 13 bases between. Germline V lookup: CDR1 MDHEN, CDR2 SYDVKM. CDR3 sequence: CASSLHGPGTNYGYTF. In DNA, the CDR3 is TGTGCCAGCAGTTTACACGGGCCAGGGACTAACTATGGCTACACCTTC.

This clone was picked up one time. The chain couples TRBV9 to TRBJ1-1, with TRBD1 matching 7 bases. V shed 4 bases, J shed 12 bases, and the junction held 12 bases outside the gene matches. The CDR3 is 13 amino acids. CDR1 SGDLS and CDR2 YYNGEE come from the germline V gene. Written as DNA, the CDR3 is TGTGCCAGCAGCCTAAGCGACAGGGAGGTGACTTTCTTT. Translating it yields CASSLSDREVTFF.

The chain employs TRBV6-1 and TRBJ2-6; TRBD2 is a possible D gene (5 bases). Germline CDR1 and CDR2: MNHNS and SASEGT. CDR3 size: 18 residues. Trimming took off 2 bases at V and 3 bases at J, with 17 bases between the two ends. The CDR3 loop is CASSEPKRAVIGANVLTF. CDR3 coding DNA: TGTGCCAGCAGTGAACCCAAGAGGGCTGTTATTGGGGCCAACGTCCTGACTTTC.

This chain uses TRBV10-1 with TRBJ2-5; D is perhaps TRBD1 or TRBD2 (5 bases each). CDR3 size: 13 residues. V lost 5 bases and J lost 6, with 13 bases in between. Germline V gene sequence: CDR1 WNHNN, CDR2 SYGVQD (reference sequence). The CDR3 nucleotides read TGCGCCAGCAGTCGCCCCGGGGCGAAGACCCAGTACTTC. Protein sequence: CASSRPGAKTQYF.

The V gene is TRBV4-3, the J gene TRBJ2-7, with D maybe TRBD1 (5 bases). This CDR3 has 13 residues. Germline assignment: CDR1 LGHNA and CDR2 YSLEER. Trimming removed 3 bases at V and 0 bases at J, with 6 bases between. The CDR3 bases are TGCGCCAGCAGCCATGGACACTCCTACGAGCAGTACTTC. It translates to CASSHGHSYEQYF.

The chain links TRBV5-8 to TRBJ2-2; possible D gene TRBD2, 5 bases. V was pared by 5 bases and J by 4 bases, with 9 bases between. Germline loops: CDR1 SGHTS, CDR2 YDEGEE. The CDR3 extends over 13 amino acids. The CDR3, as DNA: TGTGCCAGCAGGGTAGCGTTCACCGGGGAGCTGTTTTTT. It translates to CASRVAFTGELFF.

This clone was seen a handful of times. CDR3 residues: CASSHQDSINQPQHF. CDR3 bases: TGTGCCAGCAGCCACCAAGACAGTATCAATCAGCCCCAGCATTTT. V usage is TRBV6-1 and J usage is TRBJ1-5; perhaps TRBD1 as D (5 bases). V dropped 6 bases and J dropped 3 bases, with 15 bases sitting between them. The CDR3 sequence is 15 residues long. Germline V gene lookup returns CDR1 MNHNS and CDR2 SASEGT.

The chain has TRBV5-1 and TRBJ1-2, with 10 bases matching TRBD1. The CDR3 sequence is 17 residues long. Germline lookup yields CDR1 SGHRS and CDR2 YFSETQ. The V gene end was trimmed by 4 bases and the J gene end by 5 bases; junction bases not matched to a gene: 14. The CDR3 loop is CASSHTGTGVFGYGYTF. CDR3 nucleotide sequence: TGCGCCAGCAGCCACACCGGGACAGGGGTTTTTGGGTATGGCTACACCTTC.